This entry concerns a single T cell receptor (beta chain). The antigen it binds to is not known. Within one base of it there is no much larger clone, and no base qualities were kept. Reading from cysteine to phenylalanine, the CDR3 counts 14 amino acids. The kept DNA is CDR3 alone, 42 bases in frame from the first base. CDR1 and CDR2 were assigned from the germline V gene as SGHRS and YFSETQ. Deletion took 3 bases off V and 8 bases off J, with a span of 17 bases between the germline ends. This sample was taken from a study of response to subunit inactivated influenza vaccine (dated 2018 in TCRdb). Notes on the research overall: To follow how T cells responded to a trivalent subunit inactivated influenza vaccine, the researchers relied on deep quantitative profiling of the T cell receptor repertoire. On the study overall, not on this receptor specifically: The authors suggested that each seasonal influenza vaccination may recruit only a limited number of new T cells.

The library was prepared using RT-PCR. Data came from an Illumina HiSeq 2500. TCRdb reprocessing: public reads trimmed at Q25 with fastp, clones called with MiXCR, in-frame beta chains kept. Merged by CDR3 protein, the rows form single entries marked with the most common genes and DNA. The sample table records roughly 650,000 distinct CDR3 sequences; 13% to 15% of these occur just once. The ten largest clonotypes hold about 7.6% of the sample. This TCR was recovered from a man aged 45-65 years who received an inactivated influenza vaccine. Donor details come from another sample of the same person, matched by shared clones. Here the sequenced sample was PBMCs from blood, taken approximately 15 days before vaccination. Rearrangement joined TRBV5-1 to TRBJ1-2; a weak D assignment points to TRBD1 (6 bases agree). At the DNA level, the sequence is TGCGCCAGCAGCTCCGGGGCAGGGGCGTCAGGCTACACCTTC. This is translated as CASSSGAGASGYTF.